This is a list of T cell receptor beta chains from one sample in a study of shared clonotypes between healthy human individuals. Using immunoSEQ multiplex PCR, the repertoire was profiled, and TCRdb retains in-frame clones only, with some absent. This sample has hundreds of thousands of clones, with under 95% found just once. Sequencing input: naive CD8+ T cells sorted from blood. The receptor set was obtained from a man aged 25 to 40 in good health. Both conserved end residues are part of each CDR3. A D gene is named only where the DNA matches it firmly. Some rows mark clone size as missing; the rest say once, few, many or name a class of expanded clone.

V	size	D	J	CDR3	DNA
TRBV7-8	NA	NA	TRBJ2-1	CASSFLAVEQFF	TGTGCCAGCAGCTTTTTGGCCGTGGAGCAGTTCTTC
TRBV10-2	NA	NA	TRBJ1-2	CASSESTQRDGYTF	TGCGCCAGCAGTGAGTCGACTCAGAGGGATGGCTACACCTTC
TRBV30	NA	TRBD1	TRBJ1-4	CAWSGQGGELNEKLFF	TGTGCCTGGAGCGGACAGGGCGGGGAGCTTAATGAAAAACTGTTTTTT
TRBV9	few	NA	TRBJ1-2	CASSVGGGTYGYTF	TGTGCCAGCAGCGTAGGTGGGGGGACCTATGGCTACACCTTC
TRBV7-8	NA	TRBD2	TRBJ2-4	CASSLSRLAVAKNIQYF	TGTGCCAGCAGCTTATCCAGACTAGCGGTAGCCAAAAACATTCAGTACTTC
TRBV7-9	few	NA	TRBJ1-1	CASSSRPIEAFF	TGTGCCAGCAGCTCTCGACCGATTGAAGCTTTCTTT
TRBV9	NA	TRBD1	TRBJ1-2	CASSAPRQGRHRTAGYTF	TGTGCCAGCAGCGCCCCAAGACAGGGGCGGCACCGAACAGCTGGCTACACCTTC
TRBV7-5	NA	NA	TRBJ2-7	CASSISGTGTHEQYF	TGTGCCAGCAGCATATCCGGGACAGGGACCCACGAGCAGTACTTC
TRBV27	NA	TRBD1	TRBJ1-5	CASSLLTGGNQPQHF	TGTGCCAGCAGCTTACTGACAGGGGGCAATCAGCCCCAGCATTTT
TRBV9	once	NA	TRBJ1-1	CASSDPGKGTEAFF	TGTGCCAGCAGCGATCCGGGGAAAGGGACTGAAGCTTTCTTT
TRBV19	NA	TRBD2	TRBJ2-2	CASSMSSGRGTGELFF	TGTGCCAGTAGTATGTCTAGCGGGAGAGGAACCGGGGAGCTGTTTTTT
TRBV11-1	NA	TRBD2	TRBJ2-7	CASRSGLAGGAYEQYF	TGTGCCAGCAGATCGGGACTAGCGGGAGGCGCCTACGAGCAGTACTTC
TRBV27	NA	TRBD1	TRBJ2-7	CASSPRDRGLDEQYF	TGTGCCAGCAGTCCCCGGGACAGGGGCCTGGACGAGCAGTACTTC
TRBV25-1	many	NA	TRBJ1-4	CASSYLGEKLFF	TGTGCCAGCTCTTATTTAGGTGAAAAACTGTTTTTT
TRBV29-1	NA	NA	TRBJ2-3	CSVVKENTDTQYF	TGCAGCGTTGTAAAGGAGAACACAGATACGCAGTATTTT
TRBV7-9	NA	TRBD2	TRBJ2-2	CASSYSGNWNTGELFF	TGTGCCAGCAGCTACAGCGGGAATTGGAACACCGGGGAGCTGTTTTTT
TRBV10-3	NA	TRBD2	TRBJ2-1	CAISGTSGSSYNEQFF	TGTGCCATCAGTGGGACTAGCGGGAGCTCCTACAATGAGCAGTTCTTC
TRBV11-1	NA	TRBD1	TRBJ1-1	CASSSLWEGANTEAFF	TGTGCCAGCAGCTCCCTGTGGGAGGGGGCCAACACTGAAGCTTTCTTT
TRBV28	NA	TRBD2	TRBJ2-5	CASLSGTSGSGQETQYF	TGTGCCAGCCTCTCCGGGACTAGCGGGAGTGGGCAAGAGACCCAGTACTTC
TRBV28	NA	NA	TRBJ2-2	CASMGGDTYNTGELFF	TGTGCCAGCATGGGTGGGGACACTTATAACACCGGGGAGCTGTTTTTT
TRBV5-5	NA	NA	TRBJ2-2	CASGSSTGPATGELFF	TGTGCCAGCGGGTCTTCGACGGGTCCGGCCACCGGGGAGCTGTTTTTT
TRBV28	NA	TRBD1	TRBJ2-7	CATGGRVNEQYF	TGTGCCACAGGGGGCAGGGTCAACGAGCAGTACTTC
TRBV7-3	NA	NA	TRBJ2-2	CASSLGVGELFF	TGTGCCAGCAGCTTAGGGGTCGGGGAGCTGTTTTTT
TRBV29-1	few	NA	TRBJ2-2	CSGRGLGTGELFF	TGCAGCGGCCGAGGGCTTGGCACCGGGGAGCTGTTTTTT
TRBV5-6	few	NA	TRBJ2-7	CASSLYYEQYF	TGTGCCAGCAGCTTGTACTACGAGCAGTACTTC
TRBV7-8	NA	NA	TRBJ2-1	CASSPFRGPGNEQFF	TGTGCCAGCAGCCCCTTCCGCGGCCCGGGTAATGAGCAGTTCTTC
TRBV15	NA	NA	TRBJ2-1	CATSKGAAEQFF	TGTGCCACCAGCAAAGGGGCGGCTGAGCAGTTCTTC
TRBV6-4	few	TRBD1	TRBJ1-2	CASSRTGGSGYTF	TGTGCCAGCAGTAGGACAGGGGGCTCTGGCTACACCTTC
TRBV28	NA	NA	TRBJ2-3	CASSLNGHTDTQYF	TGTGCCAGCAGTTTGAATGGGCACACAGATACGCAGTATTTT
TRBV19	NA	TRBD1	TRBJ2-3	CASSITGGNTDTQYF	TGTGCCAGTAGTATTACAGGGGGCAACACAGATACGCAGTATTTT
TRBV1	NA	NA	TRBJ2-2	CTSSPSQGTGELFF	TGCACCAGCAGTCCCTCCCAGGGCACCGGGGAGCTGTTTTTT
TRBV11-2	NA	NA	TRBJ2-2	CASSLDLRGVDTGELFF	TGTGCCAGCAGCTTAGATCTTAGGGGGGTGGACACCGGGGAGCTGTTTTTT
TRBV28	few	NA	TRBJ1-3	CASSPPSGHSGNTIYF	TGTGCCAGCAGTCCCCCTTCTGGGCACTCTGGAAACACCATATATTTT
TRBV5-4	NA	NA	TRBJ2-1	CASTPPGLYNEQFF	TGTGCCAGCACCCCCCCCGGGCTCTACAATGAGCAGTTCTTC
TRBV5-4	NA	TRBD2	TRBJ2-2	CASSLVSGRAGELFF	TGTGCCAGCAGCTTGGTCAGCGGGAGGGCCGGGGAGCTGTTTTTT
TRBV19	NA	TRBD2	TRBJ2-1	CASSIAGGSYNEQFF	TGTGCCAGTAGTATAGCGGGGGGTTCCTACAATGAGCAGTTCTTC
TRBV28	NA	NA	TRBJ2-7	CASRALFDGPISYEQYF	TGTGCCAGCAGGGCCCTCTTCGACGGCCCGATTTCCTACGAGCAGTACTTC
TRBV9	once	NA	TRBJ2-5	CASSVDGLASGTQYF	TGTGCCAGCAGCGTAGATGGGCTAGCATCGGGGACCCAGTACTTC
TRBV28	many	NA	TRBJ1-4	CASSLEGGVREKLFF	TGTGCCAGCAGTTTGGAAGGGGGGGTTCGAGAAAAACTGTTTTTT
TRBV19	NA	TRBD2	TRBJ2-7	CASSPRPGGLYEQYF	TGTGCCAGTAGTCCTCGCCCGGGAGGGCTCTACGAGCAGTACTTC
TRBV11-2	NA	TRBD1	TRBJ2-4	CASSELGTVLAKNIQYF	TGTGCCAGCAGCGAACTAGGGACAGTGCTAGCCAAAAACATTCAGTACTTC
TRBV7-2	once	NA	TRBJ2-7	CASSLEAASYEQYF	TGTGCCAGCAGCTTAGAGGCCGCATCCTACGAGCAGTACTTC
TRBV7-9	NA	TRBD2	TRBJ2-2	CASSLRTSGRANTGELFF	TGTGCCAGCAGCTTGAGGACTAGCGGGAGGGCGAACACCGGGGAGCTGTTTTTT
TRBV5-8	NA	NA	TRBJ2-7	CATGTLISYEQYF	TGTGCCACCGGGACTTTGATCTCCTACGAGCAGTACTTC
TRBV2	few	NA	TRBJ1-2	CASSDSTF	TGTGCCAGCAGTGACTCCACCTTC
TRBV28	NA	TRBD1	TRBJ2-4	CASSPENTGVRSKNIQYF	TGTGCCAGCAGTCCCGAGAACACAGGGGTTCGATCCAAAAACATTCAGTACTTC
TRBV7-3	NA	NA	TRBJ2-1	CASSLTGMAGNEQFF	TGTGCCAGCAGCTTAACTGGTATGGCGGGCAATGAGCAGTTCTTC
TRBV4-1	NA	TRBD2	TRBJ2-1	CASSHELAGGPHEQFF	TGCGCCAGCAGCCACGAACTAGCGGGAGGGCCGCATGAGCAGTTCTTC
TRBV5-1	NA	NA	TRBJ2-7	CASSLWASGGVEQYF	TGCGCCAGCAGCTTGTGGGCTAGTGGGGGAGTGGAGCAGTACTTC
TRBV15	NA	TRBD1	TRBJ2-7	CATSRPGQGAYEQYF	TGTGCCACCAGCAGACCGGGACAGGGGGCTTACGAGCAGTACTTC